A selection of T cell receptor beta chains follows, all from one sample in a study of cytomegalovirus exposure and HLA in healthy donors. The table came from immunoSEQ multiplex PCR; TCRdb's copy has only in-frame clones and leaves some out. The profile shows 250,000 or so clones, just under 90% of them singletons. Material for sequencing was PBMCs. The receptors originated from a man between 18 and 35 years old in good health and CMV-seronegative. Each CDR3 is given with its conserved first and last residue. The D gene is left open where the match is weak. Clone size, where shown, is once, few, many, or a class for clones that have expanded.

TRBD2	TRBV5-4	TRBJ2-7	few	TGTGCCAGCAGCTTGGGACTAGCGGACTACGAGCAGTACTTC	CASSLGLADYEQYF
NA	TRBV5-1	TRBJ2-1	NA	TGCGCCAGCAGCCCGGGGGACTTTAGAACCTACAATGAGCAGTTCTTC	CASSPGDFRTYNEQFF
TRBD2	TRBV7-6	TRBJ2-3	NA	TGTGCCAGCAGCTTAGGAGGACGGGGGGGGTACACAGATACGCAGTATTTT	CASSLGGRGGYTDTQYF
TRBD2	TRBV7-2	TRBJ2-3	NA	TGTGCCAGCAGCGTTACTAGCGGGGGGTCAGATACGCAGTATTTT	CASSVTSGGSDTQYF
NA	TRBV5-6	TRBJ1-1	NA	TGTGCCAGCAGCTGGGGGGCGGGGGCCGCTGAAGCTTTCTTT	CASSWGAGAAEAFF
NA	TRBV6-1	TRBJ2-1	NA	TGTGCCAGCAGTGACCCAGGGGTAGTAAATGAGCAGTTCTTC	CASSDPGVVNEQFF
TRBD1	TRBV6-6	TRBJ1-5	NA	TGTGCCAGTAATAGGGGGCGCGGTCAGCCCCAGCATTTT	CASNRGRGQPQHF
NA	TRBV11-2	TRBJ1-1	NA	TGTGCCAGCAGCTTAGATCAGGTGAACACTGAAGCTTTCTTT	CASSLDQVNTEAFF
TRBD2	TRBV9	TRBJ2-7	NA	TGTGCCAGCAGCGTAGCTAGCGGCGAGCAGTACTTC	CASSVASGEQYF
NA	TRBV4-2	TRBJ2-3	NA	TGTGCCAGCAGCCAAGAAGTTCCGGGATCGATGCTAGATACGCAGTATTTT	CASSQEVPGSMLDTQYF
TRBD1	TRBV14	TRBJ1-2	NA	TGTGCCAGCAGCCGCCGACAGGGCGCCTATGGCTACACCTTC	CASSRRQGAYGYTF
TRBD1	TRBV4-1	TRBJ1-1	NA	TGCGCCAGCAGCCAAGAGCTCCAGGGGGCACTTAACACTGAAGCTTTCTTT	CASSQELQGALNTEAFF
NA	TRBV18	TRBJ1-2	once	TGTGCCAGCTCACCATCGGACAATACGGATGGCTACACCTTC	CASSPSDNTDGYTF
NA	TRBV27	TRBJ1-6	NA	TGTGCCAGCAGTTCACTACCCAATTCACCCCTCCACTTT	CASSSLPNSPLHF
TRBD1	TRBV27	TRBJ1-1	NA	TGTGCCAGCAGTCCCTGGACAGGGGATATGAACACTGAAGCTTTCTTT	CASSPWTGDMNTEAFF
NA	TRBV28	TRBJ2-1	once	TGTGCCAGCGGGTCGGGAGCCTACAATGAGCAGTTCTTC	CASGSGAYNEQFF
NA	TRBV18	TRBJ1-2	NA	TGTGCCAGCTCACCAACGCTGGTTCAGGGGCGCTATGGCTACACCTTC	CASSPTLVQGRYGYTF
NA	TRBV28	TRBJ1-2	NA	TGTGCCAGCAGAGGGACAAGGAACTATGGCTACACCTTC	CASRGTRNYGYTF
TRBD1	TRBV7-2	TRBJ2-2	NA	TGTGCCAGCAGCTTATCTTGGACAGGGGGCGTGCTGTTTTTT	CASSLSWTGGVLFF
TRBD1	TRBV6-1	TRBJ1-5	NA	TGTGCCAGCTCGGACAGGGGGCAAGATCAGCCCCAGCATTTT	CASSDRGQDQPQHF
TRBD1	TRBV25-1	TRBJ1-2	NA	TGTGCCAGCAGTGACACGACAGGGGGGGACTATGGCTACACCTTC	CASSDTTGGDYGYTF
TRBD1	TRBV5-1	TRBJ2-1	once	TGCGCCAGCAGCTTGGAGGGACAGGGGCCGGTTGGGCAGTTCTTC	CASSLEGQGPVGQFF
TRBD2	TRBV11-2	TRBJ2-5	once	TGTGCCAGCAGCTTAGCCCTAGCGGGAGGACAAGAGACCCAGTACTTC	CASSLALAGGQETQYF
NA	TRBV10-3	TRBJ2-5	few	TGTGCCATCAGTGAGTACAACGGAGGGGAGGAGACCCAGTACTTC	CAISEYNGGEETQYF
NA	TRBV18	TRBJ2-4	NA	TGTGCCAGCTCACCACCGGGGCAGGGCCGATCCAAAAACATTCAGTACTTC	CASSPPGQGRSKNIQYF
NA	TRBV7-2	TRBJ2-3	once	TGTGCCAGCAGCTTAGCTCTAGCGAGCACAGATACGCAGTATTTT	CASSLALASTDTQYF
NA	TRBV28	TRBJ2-7	NA	TGTGCCAGCAGTTCTGGGAGTGGCCCCTACGAGCAGTACTTC	CASSSGSGPYEQYF
TRBD2	TRBV5-1	TRBJ2-3	NA	TGCGCCAGCAGCTTGGATAGCGGGGGAACAGATACGCAGTATTTT	CASSLDSGGTDTQYF
TRBD1	TRBV2	TRBJ1-1	NA	TGTGCCAGCAGCGTGGACAGGGGGTACTATAACGGGGCTTTCTTT	CASSVDRGYYNGAFF
TRBD2	TRBV6-1	TRBJ2-7	NA	TGTGCCAGCAGGGGACTAGCGGGAGGGCGGGGAGAGCAGTACTTC	CASRGLAGGRGEQYF
NA	TRBV28	TRBJ2-2	NA	TGTGCCAGCAGTTTGCGAACCGGGGAGCTGTTTTTT	CASSLRTGELFF
NA	TRBV10-2	TRBJ1-5	NA	TGCGCCAGTGTTGAGAGGGAGGGGACTCAGCCCCAGCATTTT	CASVEREGTQPQHF
TRBD2	TRBV29-1	TRBJ2-1	NA	TGCAGCGACACATCCGGACTAGCGGGAGGCCCGTTCTTC	CSDTSGLAGGPFF
NA	TRBV25-1	TRBJ2-7	NA	TGTGCCAGCAGTGAACCCAGGGGGGCCTACGAGCAGTACTTC	CASSEPRGAYEQYF
NA	TRBV6-1	TRBJ1-3	NA	TGTGCCAGCAGTGAATACGGGGACATGGCTGGAAACACCATATATTTT	CASSEYGDMAGNTIYF
NA	TRBV15	TRBJ1-2	NA	TGTGCCACCAGAGATACAGGTACCTATGGCTACACCTTC	CATRDTGTYGYTF
TRBD1	TRBV27	TRBJ2-7	NA	TGTGCCAGCAGTTTAGGAGACAGGGAAATATACGAGCAGTACTTC	CASSLGDREIYEQYF
TRBD1	TRBV5-6	TRBJ1-1	NA	TGTGCCAGCAGCCGACCGGACAGGGGTGGCACTGAAGCTTTCTTT	CASSRPDRGGTEAFF
TRBD2	TRBV6-6	TRBJ2-5	NA	TGTGCCAGCAGGACTAGCGCCCGGTGGAAGACCCAGTACTTC	CASRTSARWKTQYF
TRBD2	TRBV7-9	TRBJ2-5	NA	TGTGCCGGACTAGCGAGCGGAGAGACCCAGTACTTC	CAGLASGETQYF
NA	TRBV15	TRBJ1-5	NA	TGTGCCACCAGCAGAGTAGGGGCCTATCAGCCCCAGCATTTT	CATSRVGAYQPQHF
NA	TRBV9	TRBJ2-3	once	TGTGCCAGCAGCGTAGGGGGACATCGGACCGATACGCAGTATTTT	CASSVGGHRTDTQYF
TRBD1	TRBV5-1	TRBJ1-1	NA	TGCGCCAGCCGGATAGGACAGGAGATTGGGGCTTTCTTT	CASRIGQEIGAFF
NA	TRBV6-6	TRBJ2-7	NA	TGTGCCAGCAGAGACGTCCTCGGGATCTCCTACGAGCAGTACTTC	CASRDVLGISYEQYF
TRBD1	TRBV5-3	TRBJ2-7	NA	TGTGCCAGAAGCTTCCCGGGACAGCCCCTGATCGAGCAGTACTTC	CARSFPGQPLIEQYF
NA	TRBV7-2	TRBJ2-1	NA	TGTGCCAGCAGCTTAGTAGGAGGAACGGGCAATGAGCAGTTCTTC	CASSLVGGTGNEQFF
TRBD2	TRBV5-1	TRBJ2-1	NA	TGCGCCAGCAGCTTGTTTAGCGGGCTTAAAAGCTCCTACAATGAGCAGTTCTTC	CASSLFSGLKSSYNEQFF
NA	TRBV9	TRBJ2-1	NA	TGTGCCAGCAGTCTAGTCCCCGGGGATGAGCAGTTCTTC	CASSLVPGDEQFF
NA	TRBV9	TRBJ1-1	NA	TGTGCCAGCAGCGTACAGGCGAACACTGAAGCTTTCTTT	CASSVQANTEAFF